The 29 T cell receptor beta chains reported below all come from one sample, sequenced in a study of identical twins. TCRdb recomputed calls from the 5' RACE reads with MiXCR, one row per CDR3 protein. The sample holds approximately 530,000 distinct CDR3 sequences, more than 20% seen once. These data also formed part of another study, on yellow fever vaccine responses in identical twins.

The source material was CD4+ T cells sorted from blood. The source of these receptors is a woman aged 18-35 years in good health.

This chain joins TRBV7-8 and TRBJ2-3; TRBD2 is a possible D gene (5 bases). Per germline, CDR1 SGHVS and CDR2 FQNEAQ. The CDR3 runs 15 residues. The V gene lost 4 bases and the J gene lost 3 bases, with 14 bases spanning the gap. CDR3 nucleotides: TGTGCCAGCAGCTCGCCAGCGAGGGTGACAGATACGCAGTATTTT. Translating gives CASSSPARVTDTQYF.

This clonotype was counted only a few times. The V call is TRBV5-1, the J call TRBJ2-1; TRBD1 matches 8 bases. The ends lost 2 bases at V and 4 bases at J; junction bases unmatched: 5. There are 15 residues in the CDR3. CDR1 SGHRS and CDR2 YFSETQ come from the germline V gene. The DNA of the CDR3 is TGCGCCAGCAGCTTCCGGGACAGGACTTACAATGAGCAGTTCTTC. It encodes CASSFRDRTYNEQFF.

In its sample, this clonotype was seen a few times. The V call is TRBV7-9, the J call TRBJ2-5; D gene unclear. With 5 bases removed from V and 4 bases from J, the gap between germline ends came to 17 bases. The V gene's germline CDR1 is SEHNR and CDR2 FQNEAQ (reference sequence). The CDR3 is made up of 15 amino acids. The CDR3 loop is CASSPSEKPPETQYF. In DNA, the CDR3 is TGTGCCAGCAGCCCTAGTGAAAAGCCCCCAGAGACCCAGTACTTC.

This clonotype was seen only a few times. This chain joins TRBV7-9 and TRBJ2-1; D is perhaps TRBD2 (6 bases). In germline, CDR1 is SEHNR, CDR2 FQNEAQ (reference sequence). The CDR3 runs to 15 residues. Trimming shortened V by 5 bases and J by 9 bases, and 20 bases separated the two germline ends. CDR3 DNA: TGTGCCAGCAGCCGGGCGACTAGTAGGGTGGGTGAGCAGTTCTTC. It encodes CASSRATSRVGEQFF.

The rearrangement links TRBV20-1 to TRBJ1-5; 8 bases are a match to TRBD1. V shed 5 bases, J shed 6 bases, and the junction held 9 bases outside the gene matches. Germline V lookup: CDR1 DFQATT, CDR2 SNEGSKA (reference sequence). The length of the CDR3 is 14 residues. CDR3 in amino acids: CSAHSQGATQPQHF. In DNA, the CDR3 is TGCAGTGCTCACTCCCAGGGGGCGACTCAGCCCCAGCATTTT.

V and J are TRBV3-1 and TRBJ2-7, with a tentative D call TRBD1 (5 bases). V was trimmed by 3 bases and J by 11 bases, leaving 14 bases between them. This CDR3 has 12 amino acids. Germline values: CDR1 LGHDT, CDR2 YNNKEL (reference sequence). This CDR3 reads CASSQGQGTKYF. CDR3 coding DNA: TGTGCCAGCAGCCAGGGGCAGGGTACGAAGTACTTC.

The J gene is TRBJ2-6, the V gene TRBV3-1; the D gene could be TRBD1 or TRBD2 (5 bases each). Germline CDR1 is LGHDT and CDR2 is YNNKEL (reference sequence). Trimming cost V 4 bases and J 6 bases, with 19 bases left between them. CDR3 length: 17 residues. The CDR3 spells CASSLIAGRRSANVLTF. CDR3 DNA: TGTGCCAGCAGCCTCATCGCAGGGAGACGTTCGGCCAACGTCCTGACTTTC.

This clonotype was counted a few times. The chain recombines TRBV24-1 with TRBJ2-1; D call uncertain. V was clipped by 1 base and J by 7 bases, with 10 bases between them. This CDR3 is 14 amino acids long. Germline CDR1 is KGHDR and CDR2 is SFDVKD. This chain's CDR3 is CATSDFYRSNEQFF. The CDR3 DNA is TGTGCCACCAGTGATTTTTACAGAAGTAATGAGCAGTTCTTC.

This sequence joins TRBV5-5 and TRBJ2-1, with a weak D call TRBD2 (6 bases). This CDR3 comprises 17 residues. Germline V gene data show CDR1 as SGHKS and CDR2 as YYEKEE (reference sequence). The germline V and J ends were trimmed by 1 base and 0 bases, with 14 bases remaining between them. The CDR3 nucleotides are TGTGCCAGCAGCTTGCCCCAGGGTAGCGGCTCCTACAATGAGCAGTTCTTC. It specifies CASSLPQGSGSYNEQFF.

This clonotype was observed at least ten times. V usage is TRBV4-1 and J usage is TRBJ2-7; D not certain. Germline V gene data show CDR1 as MGHRA and CDR2 as YSYEKL. V was cut by 0 bases and J by 3 bases, with 9 bases left in between. This CDR3 has 14 residues. CDR3 nucleotides: TGCGCCAGCAGCCAAGAGGTGCAGAGCTACGAGCAGTACGTC. Residues: CASSQEVQSYEQYV.

V and J are TRBV12-3 or TRBV12-4 and TRBJ2-3, with 9 positions matching TRBD1. V trimming: 7 bases; J trimming: 6 bases; junction bases outside the gene matches: 11. The CDR3 is 15 residues long. CDR3 bases: TGTGCCAGCACCGCGGACAGGGGATTCCCGGATACGCAGTATTTT. This codes for CASTADRGFPDTQYF.

This rearrangement joins TRBV12-3 or TRBV12-4 to TRBJ2-5; D possibly corresponds to TRBD2 (6 bases). V lost 7 bases, J lost 2 bases, and 26 bases lay in between. CDR3 length: 18 amino acids. The CDR3, as DNA: TGTGCCAGCACCTTAGGACTAACCGGGGGAGTATTGCAAGAGACCCAGTACTTC. Translating it yields CASTLGLTGGVLQETQYF.

There are a few counts of this clonotype. This chain links TRBV5-1 with TRBJ1-5; D is unresolved. Between the trimmed V and J ends, which lost 0 bases and 1 base, there was a span of 5 bases. The V gene's germline CDR1 is SGHRS and CDR2 YFSETQ. The CDR3 totals 14 residues. The CDR3 nucleotides read TGCGCCAGCAGCTTGGAGGGCAGCAATCAGCCCCAGCATTTT. Its protein product is CASSLEGSNQPQHF.

V is TRBV24-1 and J is TRBJ2-1; unclear D gene. The V and J ends lost 6 bases and 9 bases respectively, with 11 bases between them. The CDR3 is 12 residues long. CDR1 and CDR2 from the germline V gene are KGHDR and SFDVKD. CDR3 in amino acids: CATSLRPGEQFF. Here the CDR3 DNA reads TGTGCCACCAGTCTTAGACCGGGTGAGCAGTTCTTC.

The chain carries TRBV12-3 or TRBV12-4 and TRBJ1-5; D possibly corresponds to TRBD1 (6 bases). Trimming removed 7 bases at V and 3 bases at J, with 7 bases between. The CDR3 has 12 amino acids. The CDR3 region has the DNA TGTGCCAGCAACAGGGCCAATCAGCCCCAGCATTTT. Amino acid sequence: CASNRANQPQHF.

The chain has TRBV18 and TRBJ2-3; D possibly corresponds to TRBD1 (5 bases). The germline CDR1 and CDR2 sequences are KGHSH and LQKENI. The V gene lost 0 bases and the J gene lost 2 bases, with 12 bases spanning the gap. This CDR3 comprises 16 residues. The CDR3 DNA reads TGTGCCAGCTCACCACCATGGCAGGGAAACACAGATACGCAGTATTTT. Translated: CASSPPWQGNTDTQYF.

This clonotype was detected once. The J gene is TRBJ2-6, the V gene TRBV3-1, with D tentatively TRBD1 or TRBD2 (5 bases each). In germline, CDR1 is LGHDT, CDR2 YNNKEL (reference sequence). V lost 1 base to trimming and J lost 0 bases, with 13 bases between them. This CDR3 has 18 residues. DNA of the CDR3: TGTGCCAGCAGCCAAGCCTGGGACCGACTCTCTGGGGCCAACGTCCTGACTTTC. It yields the protein CASSQAWDRLSGANVLTF.

The table lists this clonotype with a few counts. The J gene is TRBJ1-2, the V gene TRBV9; 7 bases align to TRBD1. Germline V lookup: CDR1 SGDLS, CDR2 YYNGEE. The CDR3 is 15 amino acids. V was clipped by 4 bases and J by 8 bases; unmatched bases: 14. The CDR3 spells CASSPGQAPLGGYTF. The CDR3 region has the DNA TGTGCCAGCAGCCCAGGACAGGCGCCCCTAGGAGGCTACACCTTC. Based on the CDR3 plus reference TRBV9 and TRBJ1-2, the full variable domain is DSGVTQTPKHLITATGQRVTLRCSPRSGDLSVYWYQQSLDQGLQFLIQYYNGEERAKGNILERFSAQQFPDLHSELNLSSLELGDSALYFCASSPGQAPLGGYTFGSGTRLTVV.

This clonotype was seen many times. The chain joins TRBV5-1 to TRBJ2-7; D assignment may be TRBD1 or TRBD2 (6 bases each). Per the germline V gene, CDR1 is SGHRS and CDR2 is YFSETQ. The ends were cut back, 5 bases at V and 7 bases at J, with 22 bases in the middle. This CDR3 is 15 amino acids long. The CDR3, as DNA: TGCGCCAGCAGGCCGTCTAGGGGGGACGCTGCTGAGCAGTACTTC. This sequence encodes CASRPSRGDAAEQYF.

This clonotype appeared a few times. The chain links TRBV7-9 to TRBJ2-5; 11 bases are a match to TRBD2. This CDR3 is 15 amino acids long. With 6 bases clipped from V and 4 bases from J, the junction kept 7 bases outside the gene matches. Germline CDR1 is SEHNR and CDR2 is FQNEAQ (reference sequence). The CDR3 here is CASSPLAGGVETQYF. DNA of the CDR3: TGTGCCAGCAGTCCCCTAGCGGGGGGCGTAGAGACCCAGTACTTC.

This rearrangement joins TRBV13 to TRBJ2-3, with 10 bases that match TRBD2. There are 18 residues in the CDR3. Trimming removed 5 bases from V and 3 bases from J; junction bases left unmatched: 14. CDR1 is PRHDT and CDR2 is FYEKMQ in the germline V gene (reference sequence). The CDR3 is CASSPIGSGRAPTDTQYF. The DNA of the CDR3 is TGTGCCAGCAGCCCCATCGGGAGCGGGAGGGCCCCGACAGATACGCAGTATTTT.

This sequence joins TRBV10-3 and TRBJ2-2; perhaps TRBD2 as D (6 bases). This CDR3 region has 13 residues. Germline V gives CDR1 ENHRY, CDR2 SYGVKD. V lost 6 bases and J 4 bases, leaving 9 bases between the germline ends. The CDR3 protein is CAIRSAGTGELFF. CDR3 sequence (DNA): TGTGCCATCAGGTCAGCGGGCACCGGGGAGCTGTTTTTT.

The J gene is TRBJ2-1, the V gene TRBV29-1; D remains unclear. This CDR3 spans 14 amino acids. Germline V lookup: CDR1 SQVTM, CDR2 ANQGSEA. V shed 4 bases and J shed 8 bases, with 18 bases lying between them. The CDR3 spells CSVVKPSFGDEQFF. The CDR3, as DNA: TGCAGCGTTGTTAAACCCTCCTTTGGAGATGAGCAGTTCTTC.

In DNA form, the CDR3 reads TGTGCCAGCAGTGAAGCCGCGGGGTTTTCGAATTCACCCCTCCACTTT. Its protein product is CASSEAAGFSNSPLHF. The chain uses TRBV6-1 and TRBJ1-6; D gene uncertain. The CDR3 consists of 16 residues. V gave up 0 bases and J gave up 7 bases, with 13 bases separating them. Per the germline V gene, CDR1 is MNHNS and CDR2 is SASEGT.

This clonotype has just a few counts. The chain uses TRBV20-1 and TRBJ2-1; the match to TRBD2 covers 14 bases. The trim removed 8 bases at V and 8 bases at J, leaving 5 bases unmatched. This CDR3 region has 13 residues. Germline CDR1 reads DFQATT; CDR2 reads SNEGSKA (reference sequence). The CDR3 nucleotides are TGCAGTTTCCGACTAGCGGGAGGGCATGAGCAGTTCTTC. The encoded protein is CSFRLAGGHEQFF.

This clonotype has just a few counts. This chain links TRBV11-2 with TRBJ1-1; D gene unclear. The germline V gene encodes CDR1 SGHAT and CDR2 FQNNGV. The CDR3 consists of 14 residues. Trimming shortened V by 1 base and J by 3 bases, and 9 bases separated the two germline ends. This CDR3 reads CASSLAWVDTEAFF. The CDR3 coding sequence is TGTGCCAGCAGCTTAGCTTGGGTTGACACTGAAGCTTTCTTT.

This clonotype occurred a few times. The V and J genes are TRBV20-1 and TRBJ2-3; maybe TRBD2 (6 bases). The CDR3 spans 17 residues. V lost 0 bases and J lost 4, with 20 bases in between. Germline CDR1 reads DFQATT; CDR2 reads SNEGSKA (reference sequence). The CDR3 here is CSARDWDFSLMADTQYF. The CDR3 nucleotides are TGCAGTGCTAGAGATTGGGACTTCTCTTTAATGGCAGATACGCAGTATTTT.

This clonotype appeared a few times. V usage is TRBV5-6 and J usage is TRBJ2-3; D possibly corresponds to TRBD1 (6 bases). Germline CDR1 and CDR2: SGHDT and YYEEEE. Trimming removed 5 bases at V and 0 bases at J, with 13 bases between. The CDR3 has 15 amino acids. In DNA, the CDR3 is TGTGCCAGCAGTTGGGGGCGTCAAAGCACAGATACGCAGTATTTT. Translated, it gives CASSWGRQSTDTQYF.

This clonotype came up a few times. The V gene is TRBV29-1, the J gene TRBJ2-1, with 10 bases lining up with TRBD2. CDR3 size: 13 residues. Germline loops: CDR1 SQVTM, CDR2 ANQGSEA. The trim removed 7 bases at V and 10 bases at J, leaving 10 bases unmatched. This CDR3 is CSAERGGLKEQFF. Here the CDR3 DNA reads TGCAGCGCGGAGCGGGGGGGCCTTAAGGAGCAGTTCTTC.